This T cell receptor beta chain was identified during a study of beta chain features in type 1 diabetes. The overall study: All samples combined gave roughly 100,000,000 sorted cells for examination. Study conclusions and caveats: TCRB CDR3s from Type 1 diabetes patients were moderately but significantly shorter in all four CD4+ subsets. Type 1 diabetes patients showed fewer insertions and more deletions at VDJ junctions.

cDNA synthesis used the whole RNA isolate, giving expressed TCRB sequences. Here immunoSEQ multiplex PCR was the method, and the copy in TCRdb shows in-frame clones only, minus some. This table holds hundreds of thousands of clones, around an eighth found once. As regards this clone: Its antigen is unidentified.

The V gene lost 1 base and the J gene lost 8 bases, with 11 bases spanning the gap. The CDR3 extends over 13 amino acids. The V gene's germline CDR1 is SGHDN and CDR2 FVKESK. The chain combines TRBV14 with TRBJ1-1; D possibly corresponds to TRBD1 (5 bases). The TCR comes from a young woman with type 1 diabetes. The source material was naive CD4+ T cells from blood. The CDR3: CASSQVQGTEAFF. For the CDR3, the DNA is TGTGCCAGCAGCCAAGTCCAGGGAACCGAAGCTTTCTTT.